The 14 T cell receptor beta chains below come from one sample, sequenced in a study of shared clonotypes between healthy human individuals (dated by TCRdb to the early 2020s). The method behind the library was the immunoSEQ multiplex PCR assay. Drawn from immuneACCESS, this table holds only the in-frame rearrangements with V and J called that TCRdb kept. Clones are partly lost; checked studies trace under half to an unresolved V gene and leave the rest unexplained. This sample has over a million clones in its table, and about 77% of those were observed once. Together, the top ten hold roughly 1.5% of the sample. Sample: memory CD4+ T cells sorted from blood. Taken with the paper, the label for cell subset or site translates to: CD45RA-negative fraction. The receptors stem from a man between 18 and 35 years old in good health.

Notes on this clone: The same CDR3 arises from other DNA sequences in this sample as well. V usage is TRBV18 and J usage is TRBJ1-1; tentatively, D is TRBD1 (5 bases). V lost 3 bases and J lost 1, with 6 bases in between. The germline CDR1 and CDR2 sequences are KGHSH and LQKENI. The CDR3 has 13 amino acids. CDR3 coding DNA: TGTGCCAGCTCACCTGGACAGAACACTGAAGCTTTCTTT. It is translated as CASSPGQNTEAFF.

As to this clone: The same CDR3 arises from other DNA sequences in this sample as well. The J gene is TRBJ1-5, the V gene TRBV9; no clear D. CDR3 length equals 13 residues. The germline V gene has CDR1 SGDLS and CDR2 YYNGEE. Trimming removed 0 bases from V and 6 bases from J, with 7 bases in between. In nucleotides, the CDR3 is TGTGCCAGCAGCGTAGAAGGAGGTCAGCCCCAGCATTTT. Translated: CASSVEGGQPQHF.

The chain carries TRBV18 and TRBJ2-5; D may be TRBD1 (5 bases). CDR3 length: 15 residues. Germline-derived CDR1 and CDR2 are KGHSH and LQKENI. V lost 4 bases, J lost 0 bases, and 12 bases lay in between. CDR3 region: CASSQNSGNQETQYF. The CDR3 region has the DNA TGTGCCAGCTCACAAAACTCAGGGAACCAAGAGACCCAGTACTTC. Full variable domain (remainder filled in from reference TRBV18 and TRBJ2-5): NAGVMQNPRHLVRRRGQEARLRCSPMKGHSHVYWYRQLPEEGLKFMVYLQKENIIDESGMPKERFSAEFPKEGPSILRIQQVVRGDSAAYFCASSQNSGNQETQYFGPGTRLLVL.

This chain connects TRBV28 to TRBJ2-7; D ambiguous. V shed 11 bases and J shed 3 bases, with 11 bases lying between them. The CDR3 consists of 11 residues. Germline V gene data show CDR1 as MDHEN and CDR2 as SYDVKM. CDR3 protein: CASTEDYEQYF. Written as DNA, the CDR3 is TGTGCCTCCACAGAGGACTACGAGCAGTACTTC. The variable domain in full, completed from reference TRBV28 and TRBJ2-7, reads DVKVTQSSRYLVKRTGEKVFLECVQDMDHENMFWYRQDPGLGLRLIYFSYDVKMKEKGDIPEGYSVSREKKERFSLILESASTNQTSMYLCASTEDYEQYFGPGTRLTVT.

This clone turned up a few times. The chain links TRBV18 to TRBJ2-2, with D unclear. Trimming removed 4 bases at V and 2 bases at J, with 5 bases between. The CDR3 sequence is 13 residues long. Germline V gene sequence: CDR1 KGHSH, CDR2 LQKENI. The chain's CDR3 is CASSLHNTGELFF. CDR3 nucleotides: TGTGCCAGCTCACTACACAACACCGGGGAGCTGTTTTTT.

As DNA, the CDR3 is TGTGCCAGCAGACCCTCCCGTCCCTCACGGGCTGTGGAGCAGTACTTC. Amino acids: CASRPSRPSRAVEQYF. The rearrangement links TRBV2 to TRBJ2-7; D unclear. V dropped 6 bases and J dropped 7 bases, with 25 bases sitting between them. This CDR3 is built from 16 residues. Germline assignment: CDR1 SNHLY and CDR2 FYNNEI.

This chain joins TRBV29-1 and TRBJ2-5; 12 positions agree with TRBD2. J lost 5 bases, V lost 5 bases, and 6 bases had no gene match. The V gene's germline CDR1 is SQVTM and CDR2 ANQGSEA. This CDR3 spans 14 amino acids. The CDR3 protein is CSVQTSGSFETQYF. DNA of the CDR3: TGCAGCGTTCAGACTAGCGGGAGTTTTGAGACCCAGTACTTC. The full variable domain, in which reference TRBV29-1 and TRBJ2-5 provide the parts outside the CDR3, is SAVISQKPSRDICQRGTSLTIQCQVDSQVTMMFWYRQQPGQSLTLIATANQGSEATYESGFVIDKFPISRPNLTFSTLTVSNMSPEDSSIYLCSVQTSGSFETQYFGPGTRLLVL.

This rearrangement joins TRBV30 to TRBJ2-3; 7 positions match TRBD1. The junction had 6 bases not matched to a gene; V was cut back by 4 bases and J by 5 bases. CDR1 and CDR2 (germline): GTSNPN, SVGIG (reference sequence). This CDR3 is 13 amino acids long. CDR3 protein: CAWMRGQGDTQYF. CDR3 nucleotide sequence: TGTGCCTGGATGAGGGGGCAGGGAGATACGCAGTATTTT.

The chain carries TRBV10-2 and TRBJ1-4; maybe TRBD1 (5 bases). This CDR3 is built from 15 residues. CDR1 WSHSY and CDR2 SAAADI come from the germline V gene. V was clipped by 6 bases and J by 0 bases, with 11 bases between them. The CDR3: CASRDSGSTNEKLFF. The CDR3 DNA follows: TGCGCCAGCAGGGACTCAGGGTCAACTAATGAAAAACTGTTTTTT.

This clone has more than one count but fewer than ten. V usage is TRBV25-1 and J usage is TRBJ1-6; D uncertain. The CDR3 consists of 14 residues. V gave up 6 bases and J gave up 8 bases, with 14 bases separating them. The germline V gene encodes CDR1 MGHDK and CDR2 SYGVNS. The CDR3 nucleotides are TGTGCCAGCAGGTCGTGGGGTTCAGATTCACCCCTCCACTTT. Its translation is CASRSWGSDSPLHF.

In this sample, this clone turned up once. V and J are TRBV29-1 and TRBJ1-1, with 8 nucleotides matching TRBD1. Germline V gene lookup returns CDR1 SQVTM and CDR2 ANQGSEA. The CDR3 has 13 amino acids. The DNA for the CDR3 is TGCAGAATAGACAGGGGCTCGAACACTGAAGCTTTCTTT. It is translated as CRIDRGSNTEAFF.

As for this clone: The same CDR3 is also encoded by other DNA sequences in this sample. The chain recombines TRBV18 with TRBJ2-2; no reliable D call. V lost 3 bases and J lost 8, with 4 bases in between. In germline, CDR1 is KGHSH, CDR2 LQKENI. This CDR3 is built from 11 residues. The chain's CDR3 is CASSPLGELFF. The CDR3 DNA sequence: TGTGCCAGCTCACCCCTTGGGGAGCTGTTTTTT. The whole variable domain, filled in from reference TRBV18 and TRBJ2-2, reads NAGVMQNPRHLVRRRGQEARLRCSPMKGHSHVYWYRQLPEEGLKFMVYLQKENIIDESGMPKERFSAEFPKEGPSILRIQQVVRGDSAAYFCASSPLGELFFGEGSRLTVL.

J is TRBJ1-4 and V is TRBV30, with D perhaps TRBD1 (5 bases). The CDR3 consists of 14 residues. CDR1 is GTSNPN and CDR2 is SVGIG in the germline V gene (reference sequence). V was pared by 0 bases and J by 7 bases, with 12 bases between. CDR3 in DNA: TGTGCCTGGAGTGTTCAAGGGGCGAGTGAAAAACTGTTTTTT. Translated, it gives CAWSVQGASEKLFF.

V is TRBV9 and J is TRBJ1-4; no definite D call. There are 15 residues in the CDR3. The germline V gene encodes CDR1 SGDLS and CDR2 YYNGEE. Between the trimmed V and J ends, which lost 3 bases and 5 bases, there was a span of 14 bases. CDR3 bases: TGTGCCAGCAGCGCCCGACACGGAGAGAATGAAAAACTGTTTTTT. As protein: CASSARHGENEKLFF.